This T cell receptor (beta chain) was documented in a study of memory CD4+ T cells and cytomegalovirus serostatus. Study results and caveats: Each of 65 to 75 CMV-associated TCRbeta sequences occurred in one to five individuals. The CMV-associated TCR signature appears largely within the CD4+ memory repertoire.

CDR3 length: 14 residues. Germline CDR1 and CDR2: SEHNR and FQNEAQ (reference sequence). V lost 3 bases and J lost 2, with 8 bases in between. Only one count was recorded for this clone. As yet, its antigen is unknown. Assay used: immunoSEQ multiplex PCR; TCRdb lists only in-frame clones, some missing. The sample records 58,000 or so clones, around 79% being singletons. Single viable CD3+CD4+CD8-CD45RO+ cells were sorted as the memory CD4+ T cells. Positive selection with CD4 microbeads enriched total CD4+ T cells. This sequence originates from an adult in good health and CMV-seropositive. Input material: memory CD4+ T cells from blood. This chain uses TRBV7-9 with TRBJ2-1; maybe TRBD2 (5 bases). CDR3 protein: CASSFSVAYNEQFF. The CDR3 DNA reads TGTGCCAGCAGCTTTAGCGTGGCCTACAATGAGCAGTTCTTC.